The 31 T cell receptor beta chains listed next were all sequenced from one sample in a study of blood T cell repertoires in COVID-19. Profiling relied on immunoSEQ multiplex PCR, and the TCRdb table lists in-frame clones only, not all of them. The sample holds 200,000 or so clones; roughly 88% are singletons and the top ten take over 9.5%. The sample was peripheral blood. The receptor set was obtained from a human donor with active or convalescent COVID-19. The donor label of this sample is uncertain.

The table lists this clone with a few counts. The J gene is TRBJ2-6, the V gene TRBV5-4, with 10 bases matching TRBD2. This CDR3 region has 17 residues. Germline V gene sequence: CDR1 SGHNT, CDR2 YYREEE (reference sequence). The V gene end was trimmed by 2 bases and the J gene end by 2 bases; junction bases not matched to a gene: 4. CDR3 loop: CASSFGLAAAGANVLTF. The CDR3 DNA reads TGTGCCAGCAGCTTCGGACTAGCGGCAGCTGGGGCCAACGTCCTGACTTTC.

The chain links TRBV19 to TRBJ1-1; 9 bases fit TRBD1. Trimming cost V 0 bases and J 2 bases; bases outside gene matches: 13. The length of the CDR3 is 19 residues. Germline values: CDR1 LNHDA, CDR2 SQIVND (reference sequence). CDR3 in amino acids: CASSIDLGTGLFRNTEAFF. CDR3 sequence (DNA): TGTGCCAGTAGTATAGATCTCGGGACAGGGTTGTTTCGAAACACTGAAGCTTTCTTT.

The chain joins TRBV18 to TRBJ1-6; TRBD1 matches 8 bases. V shed 2 bases, J shed 9 bases, and the junction held 9 bases outside the gene matches. Germline CDR1 KGHSH, CDR2 LQKENI. This CDR3 has 16 residues. For the CDR3, the DNA is TGTGCCAGCTCACCAGAAAGGACAGGGAATTTTTCACCCCTCCACTTT. Its protein is CASSPERTGNFSPLHF.

The gene calls are TRBV16 and TRBJ1-1; D is unclear. V gave up 2 bases and J gave up 10 bases, with 11 bases separating them. The CDR3 covers 12 residues. The germline V gene has CDR1 KGHSY and CDR2 FQNENV. The CDR3 DNA follows: TGTGCCAGCAGCCAAGGGCGCAAACCAGCTTTCTTT. Translating gives CASSQGRKPAFF. Full variable domain (missing parts from reference TRBV16 and TRBJ1-1): GEEVAQTPKHLVRGEGQKAKLYCAPIKGHSYVFWYQQVLKNEFKFLISFQNENVFDETGMPKERFSAKCLPNSPCSLEIQATKLEDSAVYFCASSQGRKPAFFGQGTRLTVV.

This rearrangement joins TRBV30 to TRBJ2-3, with TRBD2 matching 8 bases. Germline trimming cut 3 bases from V and 1 base from J; bases unmatched to any gene: 3. This CDR3 comprises 14 residues. Germline assignment: CDR1 GTSNPN and CDR2 SVGIG (reference sequence). The CDR3 DNA follows: TGTGCCTGGAGCGGGAGGGCCCGCACAGATACGCAGTATTTT. Its translation is CAWSGRARTDTQYF.

This clone was recorded only once. The chain carries TRBV30 and TRBJ2-5; 9 bases fit TRBD1. The CDR3 is 13 amino acids. V was pared by 0 bases and J by 8 bases, with 4 bases of the junction left unmatched. Germline V CDR1 and CDR2: GTSNPN, SVGIG (reference sequence). CDR3 amino acids: CAWSVGTGKTQYF. CDR3 in DNA: TGTGCCTGGAGTGTAGGGACAGGGAAAACCCAGTACTTC.

This chain connects TRBV29-1 to TRBJ1-3; perhaps TRBD1 as D (6 bases). The CDR3 sequence is 15 residues long. V was pared by 3 bases and J by 3 bases, with 15 bases between. CDR1 and CDR2 (germline): SQVTM, ANQGSEA. CDR3 DNA: TGCAGCGTTGAGGATCAGTGGGGGCATGGAAACACCATATATTTT. This translates into CSVEDQWGHGNTIYF.

The chain carries TRBV3-1 (or the pseudogene TRBV3-2) and TRBJ2-7; TRBD1 aligns across 9 bases. The CDR3 consists of 13 residues. Germline V gene lookup returns CDR1 LGHDT and CDR2 YNNKEL (reference sequence). Trimming cost V 1 base and J 5 bases; bases outside gene matches: 0. DNA for the CDR3: TGTGCCAGCAGCCAAGGGACAGGGGACGAGCAGTACTTC. Encoded protein: CASSQGTGDEQYF.

The rearrangement links TRBV4-3 to TRBJ2-7, with D perhaps matching TRBD2 (5 bases). Trimming removed 1 base from V and 2 bases from J, with 12 bases in between. Germline values: CDR1 LGHNA, CDR2 YSLEER. This CDR3 spans 15 amino acids. The CDR3 reads CASSQGLDGTYEQYF. In nucleotides, the CDR3 is TGCGCCAGCAGCCAAGGTCTGGACGGGACCTACGAGCAGTACTTC.

J is TRBJ2-7 and V is TRBV5-4; TRBD2 agrees at 13 bases. V trimming: 4 bases; J trimming: 2 bases; junction bases outside the gene matches: 12. The germline V gene has CDR1 SGHNT and CDR2 YYREEE (reference sequence). The CDR3 runs 18 residues. The CDR3 reads CASSPPGLAGRTAYEQYF. The CDR3 region has the DNA TGTGCCAGCAGCCCTCCGGGACTAGCGGGACGGACGGCCTACGAGCAGTACTTC.

This chain connects TRBV5-4 to TRBJ1-1, with a weak D call TRBD1 (5 bases). CDR1 is SGHNT, CDR2 YYREEE, per germline (reference sequence). The CDR3 loop spans 16 amino acids. The V end lost 0 bases, the J end lost 0 bases, and 12 bases lay between the germline ends. The CDR3 protein is CASSLGGEELNTEAFF. The CDR3 nucleotides read TGTGCCAGCAGCTTGGGGGGGGAGGAGCTGAACACTGAAGCTTTCTTT.

The V call is TRBV6-2 or TRBV6-3, the J call TRBJ1-1; weak D call: TRBD1 (6 bases). The CDR3 runs to 16 residues. V lost 5 bases to trimming and J lost 0 bases, with 16 bases between them. Germline V lookup: CDR1 MNHEY, CDR2 SVGEGT. Here the CDR3 DNA reads TGTGCCAGCAGTCCCCTCAGGGGCCCCATGAACACTGAAGCTTTCTTT. It translates to CASSPLRGPMNTEAFF.

This clone was counted a single time. The chain is built from TRBV6-1 and TRBJ2-2; the match to TRBD2 covers 10 bases. J lost 0 bases, V lost 2 bases, and 3 bases had no gene match. The CDR3 has 17 amino acids. The germline CDR1 and CDR2 sequences are MNHNS and SASEGT. The CDR3 reads CASSELAGVPNTGELFF. CDR3 in DNA: TGTGCCAGCAGTGAACTAGCGGGGGTACCGAACACCGGGGAGCTGTTTTTT.

The chain carries TRBV6-5 and TRBJ1-2; no definite D call. The germline CDR1 and CDR2 sequences are MNHEY and SVGAGI. V shed 1 base and J shed 3 bases, with 9 bases lying between them. This CDR3 spans 14 amino acids. This CDR3 is CASSYFATHYGYTF. In DNA, the CDR3 is TGTGCCAGCAGTTACTTTGCGACACACTATGGCTACACCTTC.

The chain combines TRBV5-1 with TRBJ1-4; D is possibly TRBD1 (5 bases). The CDR3 is made up of 13 amino acids. The V and J ends lost 0 bases and 7 bases respectively, with 7 bases between them. CDR1 is SGHRS and CDR2 is YFSETQ in the germline V gene. The CDR3 coding sequence is TGCGCCAGCAGCTTGGGACAGCCTGAAAAACTGTTTTTT. Translated, it gives CASSLGQPEKLFF.

J is TRBJ2-3 and V is TRBV29-1, with D maybe TRBD2 (6 bases). Germline V CDR1 and CDR2: SQVTM, ANQGSEA. The ends were cut back, 7 bases at V and 6 bases at J, with 14 bases in the middle. The CDR3 has 12 residues. The CDR3 here is CSATTRLDTQYF. Here the CDR3 DNA reads TGCAGCGCTACGACTAGGTTGGATACGCAGTATTTT.

This clone was recorded only once. The V and J genes are TRBV5-1 and TRBJ2-4; 8 bases agree with TRBD1. Germline lookup yields CDR1 SGHRS and CDR2 YFSETQ. V lost 4 bases and J lost 3; bases outside the gene matches: 12. CDR3 size: 17 residues. CDR3 protein: CASSPRSGGFGKNIQYF. For the CDR3, the DNA is TGCGCCAGCAGCCCGAGATCAGGGGGCTTCGGCAAAAACATTCAGTACTTC. Full variable domain (outside the CDR3, taken from reference TRBV5-1 and TRBJ2-4): KAGVTQTPRYLIKTRGQQVTLSCSPISGHRSVSWYQQTPGQGLQFLFEYFSETQRNKGNFPGRFSGRQFSNSRSEMNVSTLELGDSALYLCASSPRSGGFGKNIQYFGAGTRLSVL.

The chain links TRBV29-1 to TRBJ2-1, with D possibly matching TRBD1 (7 bases). V lost 0 bases and J 15 bases, leaving 21 bases between the germline ends. Germline CDR1 and CDR2: SQVTM and ANQGSEA. This CDR3 region has 14 residues. The CDR3 is CSVEDVVEGAGRFF. In nucleotides, the CDR3 is TGCAGCGTTGAAGATGTTGTGGAGGGGGCGGGTCGGTTCTTC.

The chain uses TRBV5-7 and TRBJ1-5; tentative D call: TRBD1 (6 bases). TRBV5-7 is noted as an ORF with a role that remains uncertain. This CDR3 contains 18 residues. Trimming left V 4 bases short and J 2 bases short, with 22 bases between. Here the CDR3 DNA reads TGTGCCAGCAGCGAATCGAGTACGGGGGGCGCCGGCAATCAGCCCCAGCATTTT. The encoded protein is CASSESSTGGAGNQPQHF.

This chain uses TRBV3-1 (or the pseudogene TRBV3-2) with TRBJ1-3; 7 bases are a match to TRBD1. Per the germline V gene, CDR1 is LGHDT and CDR2 is YNNKEL (reference sequence). V dropped 7 bases and J dropped 2; count of bases not matched to a gene: 5. The CDR3 runs to 14 residues. CDR3 bases: TGTGCCAGCACCCAGGGGGGGGCTGGAAACACCATATATTTT. Translation: CASTQGGAGNTIYF.

The table lists this clone with a count of one. This sequence joins TRBV12-3 or TRBV12-4 and TRBJ2-1; D possibly corresponds to TRBD1 (5 bases). V was shortened by 6 bases and J by 9 bases, with 9 bases between the two germline ends. CDR3 length equals 11 residues. The chain's CDR3 is CASSSGFEQFF. The CDR3 DNA is TGTGCCAGCAGCTCAGGGTTTGAGCAGTTCTTC.

The chain carries TRBV2 and TRBJ2-7; TRBD2 matches at 11 bases. Germline V gene sequence: CDR1 SNHLY, CDR2 FYNNEI. V shed 4 bases, J shed 2 bases, and the junction held 4 bases outside the gene matches. The CDR3 runs 15 residues. CDR3 DNA sequence: TGTGCCAGCAGTGCAGGGACTAGCGGAACCTACGAGCAGTACTTC. Protein product: CASSAGTSGTYEQYF.

The genes are TRBV28 and TRBJ2-2, with 7 bases aligning to TRBD1. The V segment lost 6 bases and the J segment 5 bases; nucleotides outside the gene matches: 15. Germline V gene data show CDR1 as MDHEN and CDR2 as SYDVKM. The CDR3 consists of 17 residues. The CDR3: CASRSRRQGRGTGELFF. The CDR3 region has the DNA TGTGCCAGCAGATCTAGAAGACAGGGTCGTGGGACCGGGGAGCTGTTTTTT.

The gene calls are TRBV28 and TRBJ1-5; 10 positions match TRBD1. The CDR3 consists of 14 residues. CDR1 is MDHEN and CDR2 is SYDVKM in the germline V gene. Losses at the gene ends were 6 bases for V and 6 bases for J; bases not matched to a gene: 5. CDR3 region: CASRSGTGAQPQHF. The CDR3, as DNA: TGTGCCAGCAGGTCTGGGACAGGGGCTCAGCCCCAGCATTTT.

This rearrangement joins TRBV2 to TRBJ2-5, with D unresolved. This CDR3 is built from 14 residues. CDR1 is SNHLY and CDR2 is FYNNEI in the germline V gene. Trimming removed 5 bases at V and 1 base at J, with 11 bases between. As DNA, the CDR3 is TGTGCCAGCAGTCCCTCGAGCGTCCAAGAGACCCAGTACTTC. It encodes CASSPSSVQETQYF.

The genes are TRBV4-2 and TRBJ1-2, with 9 bases that match TRBD1. Germline V gene lookup returns CDR1 LGHNA and CDR2 YNFKEQ. Losses at the gene ends were 1 base for V and 8 bases for J; bases not matched to a gene: 2. This CDR3 comprises 13 residues. CDR3 bases: TGTGCCAGCAGCCAAGGGACAGGGGACGGCTACACCTTC. Its protein is CASSQGTGDGYTF.

This chain joins TRBV5-4 and TRBJ2-5, with 10 bases fitting TRBD2. This CDR3 has 16 residues. Trimming took 2 bases from V and 5 from J; bases not matched to a gene: 9. CDR1 is SGHNT and CDR2 is YYREEE in the germline V gene (reference sequence). CDR3 amino acids: CASSFYVSGGAETQYF. As DNA, the CDR3 is TGTGCCAGCAGCTTTTATGTGAGCGGGGGGGCGGAGACCCAGTACTTC.

This chain connects TRBV6-6 to TRBJ2-7; weak D call: TRBD1 (6 bases). CDR3 length: 15 amino acids. Germline-derived CDR1 and CDR2 are MNHNY and SVGAGI (reference sequence). V lost 6 bases and J lost 1, with 16 bases in between. This CDR3 reads CASSPPGVRSYEQYF. The CDR3 DNA follows: TGTGCCAGCAGCCCACCAGGGGTAAGATCCTACGAGCAGTACTTC.

V usage is TRBV5-1 and J usage is TRBJ2-7, with TRBD1 matching over 8 bases. Germline CDR1 reads SGHRS; CDR2 reads YFSETQ. After removal of 3 bases from V and 0 bases from J, the junction contained 2 bases not matched to a gene. This CDR3 has 14 amino acids. The CDR3 bases are TGCGCCAGCAGCTCACAGGGGGGCTCCTACGAGCAGTACTTC. Its translation: CASSSQGGSYEQYF.

This sequence joins TRBV19 and TRBJ2-1; maybe TRBD1 (6 bases). Trimming took off 7 bases at V and 6 bases at J, with 13 bases between the two ends. Germline loops: CDR1 LNHDA, CDR2 SQIVND (reference sequence). The CDR3 totals 13 residues. CDR3 sequence: CASTRTARNEQFF. CDR3 sequence (DNA): TGTGCCAGTACTAGGACAGCGCGCAATGAGCAGTTCTTC.

V is TRBV30 and J is TRBJ1-3; D may be TRBD1 (5 bases). The CDR3 contains 12 residues. Trimming stripped 5 bases from V and 7 bases from J, with 12 bases between. Germline CDR1 and CDR2: GTSNPN and SVGIG (reference sequence). The CDR3 coding sequence is TGTGCCTGGTCCTACAAGGGGAACACCATATATTTT. Translated: CAWSYKGNTIYF.